Below are 5 T cell receptor beta chains sequenced from a single sample in a study of blood T cell repertoires in COVID-19. The method was immunoSEQ multiplex PCR; TCRdb's version includes in-frame clones alone and lacks a portion of them. The table records 120,000 to 150,000 clones, roughly 84% of them present only once. What was sequenced was peripheral blood. Receptors originate from a human donor with acute or convalescent COVID-19. The donor label of this sample is uncertain.

This sequence joins TRBV11-2 and TRBJ2-1; TRBD2 matches 7 bases. V was pared by 5 bases and J by 10 bases, with 8 bases of the junction left unmatched. Per the germline V gene, CDR1 is SGHAT and CDR2 is FQNNGV. The CDR3 has 13 amino acids. Here the CDR3 reads CASSPAGVREQFF. CDR3 bases: TGTGCCAGCAGCCCGGCGGGGGTCCGAGAGCAGTTCTTC.

The chain combines TRBV25-1 with TRBJ1-5; D uncertain. Trimming pared 5 bases from V and 2 bases from J, leaving 10 bases between. Germline CDR1 is MGHDK and CDR2 is SYGVNS. This CDR3 comprises 14 residues. The CDR3 region has the DNA TGTGCCAGCAGTTCGGGGTATGGCAATCAGCCCCAGCATTTT. Its protein product is CASSSGYGNQPQHF.

This clone has just a few counts. The junction departs from the called germline gene at one end, perhaps through a read error. The chain couples TRBV6-2 or TRBV6-3 to TRBJ1-6; D is uncertain. Germline CDR1 is MNHEY and CDR2 is SVGEGT. This CDR3 has 13 residues. Here the CDR3 reads CASSDYYNSPLHF. In DNA form, the CDR3 reads TGTGCCAGCAGTGACTACTATAATTCTCCCCTCCACTTT.

The chain uses TRBV5-4 and TRBJ1-2; the match to TRBD1 covers 10 bases. The CDR3 is 16 amino acids. Germline V gene data show CDR1 as SGHNT and CDR2 as YYREEE (reference sequence). V was pared by 0 bases and J by 4 bases, with 6 bases of the junction left unmatched. The CDR3 coding sequence is TGTGCCAGCAGCTTGGGACAGGGGGCGACGGTCTATGGCTACACCTTC. Amino acids: CASSLGQGATVYGYTF.

This clone was seen just once. The rearrangement joins TRBV11-1 to TRBJ2-4, with D possibly matching TRBD1 (5 bases). V dropped 2 bases and J dropped 7 bases, with 18 bases sitting between them. The CDR3 spans 16 residues. CDR1 and CDR2 (germline): SGHAT, FQDESV (reference sequence). CDR3 DNA sequence: TGTGCCAGCAGCTTATCCAGGAGTCCCAGGGTGAACATTCAGTACTTC. Encoded protein: CASSLSRSPRVNIQYF.